One and the same sample provided the 3 T cell receptor beta chains below, sequenced in a study of tumor-infiltrating lymphocytes in primary liver carcinoma (TCRdb year 2017). Blood RNA was extracted from unsorted whole blood using TRIzol reagent, and germline DNA was obtained with the DNeasy Blood & Tissue kit. Sequencing took place on an Illumina HiSeq 2500. Starting from about 500 ng total RNA, TCRbeta-specific cDNA was produced by reverse transcription with a constant-region primer and ProtoScript II reverse transcriptase. Three nested multiplex PCR rounds, following a slightly modified ARM-PCR procedure, were used to build the TCRbeta libraries. Each of the first two PCR rounds ran for roughly 11 cycles and used multiplex TRBV1-TRBV30 forward primers together with a Cbeta reverse primer. Using fastp trimming at Q25 and MiXCR clonotype assembly, TCRdb reanalyzed the public sequencing data and kept in-frame beta chains. Here each entry gathers all rows of one CDR3 protein and keeps the most common genes and DNA. The sample table records 300,000 to 350,000 distinct CDR3 sequences; 65% of these occur just once. The ten largest make up 5.5% to 7% of the sample.

Sequencing input: peripheral blood. These receptor sequences come from a man aged 35 to 55 with primary liver carcinoma and hepatitis B virus infection.

The rearrangement joins TRBV4-1 to TRBJ2-7, with TRBD1 as a possible D gene (6 bases). V was clipped by 0 bases and J by 7 bases, with 22 bases between them. The CDR3 runs 17 residues. CDR1 and CDR2 from the germline V gene are MGHRA and YSYEKL. CDR3 protein: CASSQEILAGDPPEQYF. Written as DNA, the CDR3 is TGCGCCAGCAGCCAAGAAATTCTAGCAGGGGATCCTCCGGAGCAGTACTTC.

With respect to this clonotype: Its ends do not fully match the called genes, so a read error is possible. The gene calls are TRBV11-2 and TRBJ2-3; 9 bases map to TRBD2. Germline V lookup: CDR1 SGHAT, CDR2 FQNNGV. The CDR3 has 17 residues. CDR3 nucleotides: TGTGTCAGCAACTTAGAGGGGGGCGGGAGGGTAACAGACACGCAGTATTTT. Translated: CVSNLEGGGRVTDTQYF.

The chain employs TRBV12-3 or TRBV12-4 and TRBJ2-5, with a tentative D call TRBD1 (5 bases). The CDR3 totals 15 residues. V was shortened by 7 bases and J by 2 bases, with 17 bases between the two germline ends. The CDR3 nucleotides are TGTGCCAGCACTTTCAAGGGGCCTCCGCAAGAGACCCAGTACTTC. As protein: CASTFKGPPQETQYF.